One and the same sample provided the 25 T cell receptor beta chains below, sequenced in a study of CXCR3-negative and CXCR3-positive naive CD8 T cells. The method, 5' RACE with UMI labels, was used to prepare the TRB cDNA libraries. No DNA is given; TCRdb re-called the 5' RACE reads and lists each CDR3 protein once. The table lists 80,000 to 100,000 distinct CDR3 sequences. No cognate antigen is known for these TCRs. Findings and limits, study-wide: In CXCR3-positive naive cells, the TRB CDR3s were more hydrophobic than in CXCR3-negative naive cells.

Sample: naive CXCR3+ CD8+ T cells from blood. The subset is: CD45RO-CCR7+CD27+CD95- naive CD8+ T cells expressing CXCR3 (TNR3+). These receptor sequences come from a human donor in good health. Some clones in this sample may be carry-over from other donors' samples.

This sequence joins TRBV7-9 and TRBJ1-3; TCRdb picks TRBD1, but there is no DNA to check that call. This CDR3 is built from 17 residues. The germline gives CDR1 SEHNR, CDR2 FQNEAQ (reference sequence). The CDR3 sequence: CASSAVGGVESGNTIYF.

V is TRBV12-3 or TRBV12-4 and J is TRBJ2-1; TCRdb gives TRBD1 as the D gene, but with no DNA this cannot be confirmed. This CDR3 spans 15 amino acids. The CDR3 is CASSLAPREHNEQFF.

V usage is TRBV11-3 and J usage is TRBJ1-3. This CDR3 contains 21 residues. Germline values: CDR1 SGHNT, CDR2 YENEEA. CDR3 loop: CASSLDLVLNYSFTSGNTIYF.

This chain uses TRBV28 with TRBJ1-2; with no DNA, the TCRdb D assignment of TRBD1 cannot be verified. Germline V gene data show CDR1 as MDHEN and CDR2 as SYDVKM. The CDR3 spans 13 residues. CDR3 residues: CASRHQGVGGYTF.

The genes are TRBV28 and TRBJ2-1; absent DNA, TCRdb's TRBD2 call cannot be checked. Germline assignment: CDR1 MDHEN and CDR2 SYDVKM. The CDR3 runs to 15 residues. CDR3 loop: CASRKTSGEYNEQFF.

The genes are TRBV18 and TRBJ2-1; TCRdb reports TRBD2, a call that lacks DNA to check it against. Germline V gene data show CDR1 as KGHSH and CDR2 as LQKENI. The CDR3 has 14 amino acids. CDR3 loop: CASSQGRVYNEQFF.

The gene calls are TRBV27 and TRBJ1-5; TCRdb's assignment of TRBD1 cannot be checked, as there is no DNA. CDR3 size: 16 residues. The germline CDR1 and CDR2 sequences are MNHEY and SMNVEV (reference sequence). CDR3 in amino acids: CASSPTGRLRNQPQHF.

The CDR3: CASSPRQGWAEAFF. The chain links TRBV14 to TRBJ1-1; there is no DNA to check the TCRdb D call of TRBD1. Germline CDR1 SGHDN, CDR2 FVKESK. This CDR3 has 14 amino acids. Complete variable domain (other parts from reference TRBV14 and TRBJ1-1): EAGVTQFPSHSVIEKGQTVTLRCDPISGHDNLYWYRRVMGKEIKFLLHFVKESKQDESGMPNNRFLAERTGGTYSTLKVQPAELEDSGVYFCASSPRQGWAEAFFGQGTRLTVV.

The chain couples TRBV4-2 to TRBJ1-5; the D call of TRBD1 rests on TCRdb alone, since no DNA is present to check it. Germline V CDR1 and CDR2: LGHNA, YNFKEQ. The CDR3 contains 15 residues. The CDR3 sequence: CASSQEQGAGQPQHF.

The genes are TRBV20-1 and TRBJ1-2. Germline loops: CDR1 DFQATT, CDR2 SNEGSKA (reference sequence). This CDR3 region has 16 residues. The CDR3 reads CSARDEGQEEGNGYTF.

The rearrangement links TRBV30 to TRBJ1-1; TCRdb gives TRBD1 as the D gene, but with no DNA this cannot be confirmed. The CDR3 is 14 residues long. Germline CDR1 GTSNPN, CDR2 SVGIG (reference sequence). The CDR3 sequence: CAWNLGQLNTEAFF. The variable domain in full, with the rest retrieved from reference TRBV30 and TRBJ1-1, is SQTIHQWPATLVQPVGSPLSLECTVEGTSNPNLYWYRQAAGRGLQLLFYSVGIGQISSEVPQNLSASRPQDRQFILSSKKLLLSDSGFYLCAWNLGQLNTEAFFGQGTRLTVV.

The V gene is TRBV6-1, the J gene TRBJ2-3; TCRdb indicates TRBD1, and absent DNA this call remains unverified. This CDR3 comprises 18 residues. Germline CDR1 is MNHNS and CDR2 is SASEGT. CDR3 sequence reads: CASSESLARAGGTDTQYF.

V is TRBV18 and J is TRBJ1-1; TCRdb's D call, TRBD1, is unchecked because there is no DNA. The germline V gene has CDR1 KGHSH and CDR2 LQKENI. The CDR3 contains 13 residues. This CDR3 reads CASSPGALAEAFF.

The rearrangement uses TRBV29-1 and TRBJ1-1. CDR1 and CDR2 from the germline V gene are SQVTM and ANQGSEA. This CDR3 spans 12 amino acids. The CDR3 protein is CSVEGQPTEAFF.

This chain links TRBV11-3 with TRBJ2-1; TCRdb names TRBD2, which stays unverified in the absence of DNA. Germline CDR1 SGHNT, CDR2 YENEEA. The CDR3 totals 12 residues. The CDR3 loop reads CASSSGGFEQFF.

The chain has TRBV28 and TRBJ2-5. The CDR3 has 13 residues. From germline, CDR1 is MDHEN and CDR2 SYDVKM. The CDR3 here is CASSTFQEETQYF.

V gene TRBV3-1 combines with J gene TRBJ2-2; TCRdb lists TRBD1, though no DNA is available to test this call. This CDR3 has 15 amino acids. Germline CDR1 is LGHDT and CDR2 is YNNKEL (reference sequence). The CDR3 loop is CASSQVGPNTGELFF.

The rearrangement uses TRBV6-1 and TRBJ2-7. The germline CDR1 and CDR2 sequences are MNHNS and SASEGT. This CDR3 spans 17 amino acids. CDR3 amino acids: CASSQATIHYLSYEQYF.

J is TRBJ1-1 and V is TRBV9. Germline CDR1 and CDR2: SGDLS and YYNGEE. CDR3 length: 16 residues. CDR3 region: CASSRPPRQMNTEAFF.

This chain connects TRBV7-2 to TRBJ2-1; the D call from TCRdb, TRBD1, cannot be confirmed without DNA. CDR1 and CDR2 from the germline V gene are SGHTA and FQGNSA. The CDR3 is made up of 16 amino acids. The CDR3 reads CASSLDPRGGYNEQFF.

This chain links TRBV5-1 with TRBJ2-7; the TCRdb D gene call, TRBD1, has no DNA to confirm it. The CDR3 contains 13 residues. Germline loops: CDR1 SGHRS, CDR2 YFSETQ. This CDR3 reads CASSHTTGSEQYF.

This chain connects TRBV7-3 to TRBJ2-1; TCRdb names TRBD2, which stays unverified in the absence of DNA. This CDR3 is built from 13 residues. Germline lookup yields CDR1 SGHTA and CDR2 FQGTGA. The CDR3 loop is CASSAGTSYEQFF.

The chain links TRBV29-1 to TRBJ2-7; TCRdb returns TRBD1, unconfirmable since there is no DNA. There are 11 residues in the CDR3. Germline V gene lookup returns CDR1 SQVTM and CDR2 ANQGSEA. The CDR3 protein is CSARRGDEQYF.

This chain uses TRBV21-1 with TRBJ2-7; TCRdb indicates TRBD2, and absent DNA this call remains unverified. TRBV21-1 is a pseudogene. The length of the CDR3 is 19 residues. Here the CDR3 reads CASSKLSTSGKVCSYEQYF.

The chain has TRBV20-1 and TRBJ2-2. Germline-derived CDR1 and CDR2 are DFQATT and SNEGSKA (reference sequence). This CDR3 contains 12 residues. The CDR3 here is CSGNGNTGELFF.